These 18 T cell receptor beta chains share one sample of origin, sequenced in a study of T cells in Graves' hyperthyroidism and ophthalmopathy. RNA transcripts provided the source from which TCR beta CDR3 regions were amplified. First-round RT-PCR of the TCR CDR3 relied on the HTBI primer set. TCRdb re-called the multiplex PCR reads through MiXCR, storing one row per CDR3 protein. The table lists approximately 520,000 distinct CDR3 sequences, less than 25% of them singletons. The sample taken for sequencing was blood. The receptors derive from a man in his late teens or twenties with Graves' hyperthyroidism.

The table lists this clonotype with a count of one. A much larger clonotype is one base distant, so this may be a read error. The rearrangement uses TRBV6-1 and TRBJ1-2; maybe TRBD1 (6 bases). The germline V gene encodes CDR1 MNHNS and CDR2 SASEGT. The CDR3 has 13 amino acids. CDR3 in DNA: TGTGCCTGCAAGGACAGTACTAACTATGGCTACTCCTTC. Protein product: CACKDSTNYGYSF.

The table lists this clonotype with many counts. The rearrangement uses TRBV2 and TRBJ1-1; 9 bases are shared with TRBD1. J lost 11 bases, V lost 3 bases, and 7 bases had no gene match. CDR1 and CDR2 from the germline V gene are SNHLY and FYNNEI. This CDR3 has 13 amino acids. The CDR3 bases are TGTGCCAGCAGTGAGAGAGGGACAGGGCCGGCTTTCTTT. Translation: CASSERGTGPAFF.

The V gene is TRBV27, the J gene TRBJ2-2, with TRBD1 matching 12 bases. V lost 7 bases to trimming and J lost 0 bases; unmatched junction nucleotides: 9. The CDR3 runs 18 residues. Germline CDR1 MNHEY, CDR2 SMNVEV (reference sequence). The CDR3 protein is CASTLLGTGGANTGELFF. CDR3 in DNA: TGTGCCAGCACCCTTCTAGGGACAGGGGGCGCGAACACCGGGGAGCTGTTTTTT.

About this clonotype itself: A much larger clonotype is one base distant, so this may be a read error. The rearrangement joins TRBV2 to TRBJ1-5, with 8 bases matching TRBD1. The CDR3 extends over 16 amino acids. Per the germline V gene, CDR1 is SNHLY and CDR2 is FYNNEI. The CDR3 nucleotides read TGTGCCAGCAGCTATGCTCGGACAGGGTCGGAACAGCCCAAGCATTTT. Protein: CASSYARTGSEQPKHF.

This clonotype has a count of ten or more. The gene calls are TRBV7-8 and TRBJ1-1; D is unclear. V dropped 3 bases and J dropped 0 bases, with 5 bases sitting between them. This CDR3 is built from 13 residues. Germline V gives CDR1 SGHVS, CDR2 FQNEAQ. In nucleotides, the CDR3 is TGTGCCAGCAGCTTTCAGGTGAACACTGAAGCTTTCTTT. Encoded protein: CASSFQVNTEAFF.

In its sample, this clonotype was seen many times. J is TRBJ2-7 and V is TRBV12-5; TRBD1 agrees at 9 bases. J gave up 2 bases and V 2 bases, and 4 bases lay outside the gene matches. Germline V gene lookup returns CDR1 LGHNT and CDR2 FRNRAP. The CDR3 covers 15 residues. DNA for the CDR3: TGTGCTAGTGGTTTGACAGGGGGCCTCGCCTACGAGCAGTACTTC. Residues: CASGLTGGLAYEQYF.

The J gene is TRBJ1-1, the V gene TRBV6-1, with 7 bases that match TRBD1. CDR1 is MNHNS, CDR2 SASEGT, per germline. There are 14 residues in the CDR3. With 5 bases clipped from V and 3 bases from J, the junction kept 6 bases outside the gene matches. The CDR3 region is CASSRFTGDTEAFF. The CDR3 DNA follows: TGTGCCAGCAGTCGATTTACAGGGGACACTGAAGCTTTCTTT.

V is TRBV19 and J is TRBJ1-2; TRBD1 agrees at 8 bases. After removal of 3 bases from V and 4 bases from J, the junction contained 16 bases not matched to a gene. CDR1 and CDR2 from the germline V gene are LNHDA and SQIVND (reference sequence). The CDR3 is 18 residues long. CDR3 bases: TGTGCCAGTAGTATCCGTGGCGGCGGCAGGGGGCTCGCCTATGGCTACACCTTC. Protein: CASSIRGGGRGLAYGYTF.

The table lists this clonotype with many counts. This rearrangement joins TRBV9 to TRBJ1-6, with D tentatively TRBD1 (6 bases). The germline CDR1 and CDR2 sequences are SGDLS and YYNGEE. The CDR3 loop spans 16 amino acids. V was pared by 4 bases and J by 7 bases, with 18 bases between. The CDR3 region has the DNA TGTGCCAGCAGCATACCCGTCCGGGGGCTCAATTCACCCCTCCACTTT. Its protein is CASSIPVRGLNSPLHF.

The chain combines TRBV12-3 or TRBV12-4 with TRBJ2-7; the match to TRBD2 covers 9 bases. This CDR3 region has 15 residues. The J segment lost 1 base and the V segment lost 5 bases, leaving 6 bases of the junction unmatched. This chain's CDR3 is CASSPSGRRSYEQYF. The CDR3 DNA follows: TGTGCCAGCAGTCCGAGCGGGAGGCGATCCTACGAGCAGTACTTC.

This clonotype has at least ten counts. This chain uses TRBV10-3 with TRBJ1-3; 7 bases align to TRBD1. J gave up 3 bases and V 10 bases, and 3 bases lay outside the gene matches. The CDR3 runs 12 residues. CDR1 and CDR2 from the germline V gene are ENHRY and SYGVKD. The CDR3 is CATTGVGNTIYF. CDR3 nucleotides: TGTGCCACTACAGGGGTTGGAAACACCATATATTTT.

Written as DNA, the CDR3 is TGTGCCAGCAGCCGCGGACTAGCGGGGGTGGAGACCCAGTACTTC. This translates into CASSRGLAGVETQYF. This chain joins TRBV11-2 and TRBJ2-5; 13 bases align to TRBD2. CDR1 SGHAT and CDR2 FQNNGV come from the germline V gene. CDR3 length: 15 residues. The V and J ends lost 5 bases and 5 bases, in that order; junction bases with no gene match: 5.

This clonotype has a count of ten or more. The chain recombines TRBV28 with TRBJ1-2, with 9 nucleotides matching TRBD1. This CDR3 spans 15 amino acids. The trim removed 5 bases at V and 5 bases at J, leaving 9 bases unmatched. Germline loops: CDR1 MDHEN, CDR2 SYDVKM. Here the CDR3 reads CASSVPGQGQYGYTF. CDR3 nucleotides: TGTGCCAGCAGTGTACCGGGACAGGGCCAATATGGCTACACCTTC.

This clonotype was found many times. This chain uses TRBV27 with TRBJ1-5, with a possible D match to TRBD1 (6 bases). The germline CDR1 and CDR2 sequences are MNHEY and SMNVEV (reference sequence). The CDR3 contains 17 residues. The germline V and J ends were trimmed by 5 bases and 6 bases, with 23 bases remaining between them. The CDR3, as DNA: TGTGCCAGCAGTCCCAACTGGATAAAAGGGGGAACTCAGCCCCAGCATTTT. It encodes CASSPNWIKGGTQPQHF.

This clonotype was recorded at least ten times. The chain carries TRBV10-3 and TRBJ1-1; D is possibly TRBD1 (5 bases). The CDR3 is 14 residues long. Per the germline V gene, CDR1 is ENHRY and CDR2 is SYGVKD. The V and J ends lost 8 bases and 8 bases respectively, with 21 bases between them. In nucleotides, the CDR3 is TGTGCCATCCAATTATCGACCACGCGACAGGAAGCTTTCTTT. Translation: CAIQLSTTRQEAFF.

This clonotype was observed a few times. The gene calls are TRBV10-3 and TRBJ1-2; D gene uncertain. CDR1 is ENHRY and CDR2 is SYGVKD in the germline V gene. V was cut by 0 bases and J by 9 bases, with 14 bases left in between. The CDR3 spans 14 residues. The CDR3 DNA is TGTGCCATCAGTGAGTCGACTCTTTTACAGAGCTACACCTTC. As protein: CAISESTLLQSYTF.

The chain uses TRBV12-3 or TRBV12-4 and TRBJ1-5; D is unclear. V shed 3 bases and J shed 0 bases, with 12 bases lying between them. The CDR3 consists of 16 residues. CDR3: CASSLVSLFSNQPQHF. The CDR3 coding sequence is TGTGCCAGCAGTTTGGTATCCCTTTTTAGCAATCAGCCCCAGCATTTT.

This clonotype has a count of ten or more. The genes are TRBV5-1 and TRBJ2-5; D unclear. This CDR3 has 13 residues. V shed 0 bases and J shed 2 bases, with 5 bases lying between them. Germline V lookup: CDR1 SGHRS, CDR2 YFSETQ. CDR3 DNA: TGCGCCAGCAGCTTGGAAATACAAGAGACCCAGTACTTC. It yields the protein CASSLEIQETQYF.